This T cell receptor (beta chain) was sequenced for a study of blood T cell repertoires in COVID-19. The table came from immunoSEQ multiplex PCR; TCRdb's copy has only in-frame clones and leaves some out. The sample yields 250,000 to 300,000 clones, about 76% seen once. Germline CDR1 and CDR2: SGHNT and YENEEA. The CDR3 sequence is 16 residues long. Losses at the gene ends were 5 bases for V and 6 bases for J; bases not matched to a gene: 12. This TCR was sampled from a woman aged 60-75 years with active or convalescent COVID-19. V is TRBV11-3 and J is TRBJ2-1, with 8 bases that match TRBD2. Sequenced sample: peripheral blood. The DNA of the CDR3 is TGTGCCAGCAGCCTATCCCGAAGCGGGAGCCCCAATGAGCAGTTCTTC. Amino acid sequence: CASSLSRSGSPNEQFF.